Listed here are 31 T cell receptor beta chains from one sample, sequenced in a study of shared clonotypes between healthy human individuals. Positive CCR7 selection of CD45RO-negative cells yielded the naive CD8 cells, and terminally differentiated effector memory CD45RA+ cells were excluded. Some clones are missing from TCRdb's copy, which holds only in-frame ones; the method was immunoSEQ multiplex PCR. The sample has about 2 million clones, about 95% seen once. The sequencing sample was made of naive CD8+ T cells sorted from blood. These receptors originate from a man younger than 35 in good health.

CDR3 DNA sequence: TGTGCCAGCAGCGCCAGCCGGGAGTTAGAGCAGTACTTC. As protein: CASSASRELEQYF. The chain recombines TRBV7-9 with TRBJ2-7; D is possibly TRBD2 (6 bases). V lost 5 bases, J lost 7 bases, and 15 bases lay in between. This CDR3 comprises 13 residues. Germline V gene data show CDR1 as SEHNR and CDR2 as FQNEAQ (reference sequence).

The chain is built from TRBV14 and TRBJ2-5; TRBD1 matches 9 bases. CDR1 is SGHDN, CDR2 FVKESK, per germline. Losses at the gene ends were 4 bases for V and 5 bases for J; bases not matched to a gene: 5. CDR3 length: 14 amino acids. The DNA of the CDR3 is TGTGCCAGCAGCCCTTGGACAGGGGAGGAGACCCAGTACTTC. This encodes CASSPWTGEETQYF.

V and J are TRBV12-5 and TRBJ2-2, with D maybe TRBD2 (6 bases). V was cut by 5 bases and J by 10 bases, with 23 bases left in between. The CDR3 sequence is 16 residues long. From germline, CDR1 is LGHNT and CDR2 FRNRAP. The CDR3 is CASGLLPPWGTEELFF. The CDR3 nucleotides read TGTGCTAGTGGTCTATTGCCTCCCTGGGGGACTGAGGAGCTGTTTTTT.

The rearrangement joins TRBV28 to TRBJ2-7; D call uncertain. The germline gives CDR1 MDHEN, CDR2 SYDVKM. V lost 6 bases and J lost 2, with 14 bases in between. This CDR3 has 14 residues. The CDR3, as DNA: TGTGCCAGCAGCTTCCGGGTCCGTCCCTACGAGCAGTACTTC. This sequence encodes CASSFRVRPYEQYF.

CDR3 in DNA: TGTGCCAGCACCTTAGGAGGGACCGGGGAGCTGTTTTTT. Translating it yields CASTLGGTGELFF. This chain links TRBV9 with TRBJ2-2, with a possible D match to TRBD2 (6 bases). Trimming shortened V by 6 bases and J by 5 bases, and 11 bases separated the two germline ends. Germline V gene sequence: CDR1 SGDLS, CDR2 YYNGEE. This CDR3 is built from 13 residues.

A single count supports this clone. The chain recombines TRBV28 with TRBJ2-1; D unresolved. CDR3 length equals 14 residues. Germline CDR1 and CDR2: MDHEN and SYDVKM. V was clipped by 1 base and J by 5 bases, with 9 bases between them. This chain's CDR3 is CASSLYRENNEQFF. DNA of the CDR3: TGTGCCAGCAGTTTATATAGGGAAAACAATGAGCAGTTCTTC.

The chain links TRBV7-9 to TRBJ2-2; D is undetermined. The CDR3 consists of 12 residues. V was shortened by 11 bases and J by 1 base, with 8 bases between the two germline ends. From germline, CDR1 is SEHNR and CDR2 FQNEAQ (reference sequence). The CDR3: CALAVNTGELFF. Here the CDR3 DNA reads TGTGCCTTGGCGGTGAACACCGGGGAGCTGTTTTTT. Together with reference TRBV7-9 and TRBJ2-2, the CDR3 gives the full variable domain: DTGVSQNPRHKITKRGQNVTFRCDPISEHNRLYWYRQTLGQGPEFLTYFQNEAQLEKSRLLSDRFSAERPKGSFSTLEIQRTEQGDSAMYLCALAVNTGELFFGEGSRLTVL.

The CDR3 DNA reads as TGTGCCAGCAGTGAGCTGGGCTTAGGGGATGAGCAGTTCTTC. This sequence encodes CASSELGLGDEQFF. V usage is TRBV6-1 and J usage is TRBJ2-1; possibly TRBD1 for D (5 bases). V dropped 3 bases and J dropped 8 bases, with 14 bases sitting between them. In germline, CDR1 is MNHNS, CDR2 SASEGT. The CDR3 is made up of 14 amino acids.

This clone came up once. The chain couples TRBV4-1 to TRBJ2-7, with D possibly being TRBD1 (5 bases). CDR1 is MGHRA and CDR2 is YSYEKL in the germline V gene. V lost 4 bases and J lost 1, with 11 bases in between. The CDR3 sequence is 14 residues long. CDR3 sequence (DNA): TGCGCCAGCAGCCCAAAAGACAGATCCTACGAGCAGTACTTC. Its protein product is CASSPKDRSYEQYF.

V is TRBV19 and J is TRBJ2-7; D uncertain. V was cut by 2 bases and J by 5 bases, with 13 bases left in between. Germline lookup yields CDR1 LNHDA and CDR2 SQIVND (reference sequence). The CDR3 runs to 14 residues. In DNA form, the CDR3 reads TGTGCCAGTAGTATATCTACTCCATGGGACGAGCAGTACTTC. Translation gives CASSISTPWDEQYF.

V is TRBV6-5 and J is TRBJ2-3; the D is unclear. This CDR3 is 14 amino acids long. Per germline, CDR1 MNHEY and CDR2 SVGAGI. V was shortened by 0 bases and J by 2 bases, with 6 bases between the two germline ends. CDR3 residues: CASSYSGITDTQYF. As DNA, the CDR3 is TGTGCCAGCAGTTACTCGGGGATCACAGATACGCAGTATTTT.

This rearrangement joins TRBV19 to TRBJ2-7, with unresolved D. Per the germline V gene, CDR1 is LNHDA and CDR2 is SQIVND (reference sequence). The V and J ends lost 5 bases and 0 bases respectively, with 11 bases between them. The CDR3 has 14 residues. CDR3 loop: CASSGSISSYEQYF. The DNA of the CDR3 is TGTGCCAGTAGTGGATCCATAAGCTCCTACGAGCAGTACTTC.

Of note for this clone: No DNA is shown, since the ends of the CDR3 on it are uncertain; the CDR3 is the one TCRdb lists. J is TRBJ2-1 and V is TRBV28; TRBD1 is the table's D call and was not checked against the DNA. Germline assignment: CDR1 MDHEN and CDR2 SYDVKM. The length of the CDR3 is 15 amino acids, counting both ends. CDR3 residues: CASRTRGYFGNEQFF.

The genes are TRBV9 and TRBJ2-5, with no clear D. The V end lost 0 bases, the J end lost 3 bases, and 6 bases lay between the germline ends. Germline V lookup: CDR1 SGDLS, CDR2 YYNGEE. The CDR3 length is 13 residues. CDR3 sequence: CASSVEDKETQYF. CDR3 nucleotides: TGTGCCAGCAGCGTAGAAGATAAAGAGACCCAGTACTTC.

The CDR3 protein is CATSTRLGGGSSNQPQHF. CDR3 in DNA: TGTGCCACCAGCACCCGCCTAGGGGGGGGGTCCAGCAATCAGCCCCAGCATTTT. The rearrangement uses TRBV15 and TRBJ1-5, with D maybe TRBD1 (6 bases). V was pared by 4 bases and J by 1 base, with 20 bases between. Germline lookup yields CDR1 LNHNV and CDR2 YYDKDF (reference sequence). This CDR3 has 18 residues.

The gene calls are TRBV5-1 and TRBJ2-7; 7 bases are shared with TRBD2. Germline CDR1 SGHRS, CDR2 YFSETQ. Losses at the gene ends were 1 base for V and 3 bases for J; bases not matched to a gene: 4. The CDR3 runs 14 residues. CDR3 sequence: CASSLTGGNYEQYF. DNA of the CDR3: TGCGCCAGCAGCTTGACCGGGGGGAACTACGAGCAGTACTTC.

The sample holds one count of this clone. The J gene is TRBJ2-7, the V gene TRBV4-1; D not resolved. This CDR3 has 14 amino acids. Germline assignment: CDR1 MGHRA and CDR2 YSYEKL. Trimming took 4 bases from V and 6 from J, leaving 16 bases between them. CDR3 coding DNA: TGCGCCAGCAGCCTTCGCCAAGGTAACGGCGAGCAGTACTTC. It encodes CASSLRQGNGEQYF.

The chain has TRBV6-5 and TRBJ2-7; D uncertain. CDR3 length: 15 residues. The ends were cut back, 2 bases at V and 2 bases at J, with 13 bases in the middle. Germline V gene data show CDR1 as MNHEY and CDR2 as SVGAGI. CDR3 DNA: TGTGCCAGCAGTTACGGGGTGCCTCTAACCTACGAGCAGTACTTC. Translated: CASSYGVPLTYEQYF.

This clone appeared once. Other DNA sequences in this sample translate to the same CDR3. V is TRBV6-5 and J is TRBJ2-4; 12 nucleotides align to TRBD2. The CDR3 extends over 13 amino acids. CDR1 and CDR2 (germline): MNHEY, SVGAGI. J lost 8 bases, V lost 6 bases, and 2 bases had no gene match. CDR3: CASSLAGGDIQYF. The DNA of the CDR3 is TGTGCCAGCAGCCTAGCGGGAGGGGACATTCAGTACTTC.

Details on this clone: The sample contains more than one DNA sequence encoding this CDR3. The rearrangement links TRBV27 to TRBJ2-2; D possibly corresponds to TRBD1 (5 bases). The V and J ends lost 5 bases and 5 bases respectively, with 15 bases between them. Germline V gene sequence: CDR1 MNHEY, CDR2 SMNVEV (reference sequence). The CDR3 runs to 15 residues. This CDR3 is CASSLEGAGTGELFF. The CDR3 region has the DNA TGTGCCAGCAGTCTCGAAGGGGCAGGGACCGGGGAGCTGTTTTTT.

Regarding this clone: This sample includes further DNA sequences coding for the same CDR3. The chain is built from TRBV4-3 and TRBJ2-1, with D perhaps TRBD2 (6 bases). In germline, CDR1 is LGHNA, CDR2 YSLEER. The CDR3 has 13 residues. Trimming cost V 1 base and J 6 bases, with 7 bases left between them. As DNA, the CDR3 is TGCGCCAGCAGCCAAGGACTAGGCAATGAGCAGTTCTTC. This codes for CASSQGLGNEQFF.

This chain's CDR3 is CASKISVKYF. DNA of the CDR3: TGTGCCAGCAAAATCTCTGTGAAGTATTTT. The chain combines TRBV2 with TRBJ2-3; D gene uncertain. This CDR3 is 10 amino acids long. Trimming removed 7 bases from V and 13 bases from J, with 12 bases in between. Looked up from germline, CDR1 is SNHLY and CDR2 is FYNNEI.

The CDR3 loop reads CASSQRKGTLGQTQYF. The CDR3 DNA reads as TGTGCCAGCAGTCAACGAAAGGGGACCCTCGGGCAGACCCAGTACTTC. The chain has TRBV28 and TRBJ2-5; either TRBD1 or TRBD2 may fit D (5 bases each). Germline lookup yields CDR1 MDHEN and CDR2 SYDVKM. V lost 5 bases to trimming and J lost 6 bases, with 22 bases between them. This CDR3 region has 16 residues. Drawing the rest from reference TRBV28 and TRBJ2-5, the complete variable domain is DVKVTQSSRYLVKRTGEKVFLECVQDMDHENMFWYRQDPGLGLRLIYFSYDVKMKEKGDIPEGYSVSREKKERFSLILESASTNQTSMYLCASSQRKGTLGQTQYFGPGTRLLVL.

V is TRBV13 and J is TRBJ2-3, with D perhaps TRBD1 or TRBD2 (5 bases each). Germline CDR1 is PRHDT and CDR2 is FYEKMQ (reference sequence). V lost 6 bases to trimming and J lost 4 bases, with 11 bases between them. This CDR3 region has 13 residues. CDR3 coding DNA: TGTGCCAGCAGAGAACTAGGGGCAGATACGCAGTATTTT. This codes for CASRELGADTQYF.

The chain recombines TRBV5-1 with TRBJ1-1, with 7 bases identical to TRBD1. This CDR3 contains 14 residues. Germline V lookup: CDR1 SGHRS, CDR2 YFSETQ. Trimming at V came to 4 bases and at J to 3 bases, leaving 6 bases not matched to a gene. Here the CDR3 reads CASSTGTAHTEAFF. The DNA for the CDR3 is TGCGCCAGCAGCACCGGGACAGCCCACACTGAAGCTTTCTTT. Looking up the rest from reference TRBV5-1 and TRBJ1-1 gives the full variable domain: KAGVTQTPRYLIKTRGQQVTLSCSPISGHRSVSWYQQTPGQGLQFLFEYFSETQRNKGNFPGRFSGRQFSNSRSEMNVSTLELGDSALYLCASSTGTAHTEAFFGQGTRLTVV.

The V call is TRBV27, the J call TRBJ2-3, with a possible D match to TRBD1 (5 bases). Trimming took off 3 bases at V and 0 bases at J, with 10 bases between the two ends. CDR3 size: 15 residues. CDR1 is MNHEY and CDR2 is SMNVEV in the germline V gene (reference sequence). CDR3 amino acids: CASSLVDISTDTQYF. The CDR3 nucleotides read TGTGCCAGCAGTTTGGTGGACATCAGCACAGATACGCAGTATTTT.

J is TRBJ2-2 and V is TRBV7-6; TRBD1 matches at 9 bases. The CDR3 totals 18 residues. The V gene end was trimmed by 1 base and the J gene end by 3 bases; junction bases not matched to a gene: 9. Germline CDR1 and CDR2: SGHVS and FNYEAQ. The CDR3 loop reads CASSLGHTGGPDTGELFF. CDR3 DNA: TGTGCCAGCAGCTTAGGTCACACAGGGGGCCCGGACACCGGGGAGCTGTTTTTT.

This chain links TRBV7-8 with TRBJ1-5; TRBD1 agrees at 9 bases. The CDR3 is made up of 16 amino acids. The V segment lost 1 base and the J segment 5 bases; nucleotides outside the gene matches: 6. Germline V lookup: CDR1 SGHVS, CDR2 FQNEAQ. CDR3 region: CASSLDTGTGHQPQHF. For the CDR3, the DNA is TGTGCCAGCAGCTTAGACACCGGGACAGGGCATCAGCCCCAGCATTTT.

Here the CDR3 reads CASSPGTPPSTDTQYF. CDR3 nucleotides: TGTGCCAGCTCACCAGGGACACCCCCGAGCACAGATACGCAGTATTTT. The rearrangement links TRBV18 to TRBJ2-3, with D possibly being TRBD1 (6 bases). The CDR3 runs 16 residues. V was shortened by 2 bases and J by 0 bases, with 12 bases between the two germline ends. Germline V gene lookup returns CDR1 KGHSH and CDR2 LQKENI.

This clone was observed once. This CDR3 reads CASSIEKQREQYF. The CDR3 coding sequence is TGTGCCAGTAGTATAGAAAAACAACGCGAGCAGTACTTC. The J gene is TRBJ2-7, the V gene TRBV19; D is unclear. This CDR3 is 13 amino acids long. Trimming removed 0 bases from V and 6 bases from J, with 9 bases in between. Germline loops: CDR1 LNHDA, CDR2 SQIVND (reference sequence).

This chain joins TRBV6-4 and TRBJ2-3; D is ambiguous. Between the trimmed V and J ends, which lost 6 bases and 1 base, there was a span of 14 bases. The CDR3 totals 15 residues. CDR1 and CDR2 from the germline V gene are MRHNA and SNTAGT. In nucleotides, the CDR3 is TGTGCCAGCAGCGCTAACCCCGACCGCACAGATACGCAGTATTTT. Translation: CASSANPDRTDTQYF.